This T cell receptor beta chain was obtained from a study of blood T cell repertoires in COVID-19. The table lists this clone with a count of one. Profiled with immunoSEQ multiplex PCR; TCRdb holds only in-frame clones, not every one. The repertoire holds some 190,000 clones, with roughly three quarters as singletons. CDR1 is KGHSH and CDR2 is LQKENI in the germline V gene. The CDR3 runs 15 residues. Trimming took off 5 bases at V and 1 base at J, with 11 bases between the two ends. Sequencing was done on a sample of peripheral blood. V and J are TRBV18 and TRBJ2-2, with D possibly matching TRBD2 (5 bases). The TCR originated in a woman in her forties or fifties with active or convalescent COVID-19. The CDR3: CASSWQGRNTGELFF. The CDR3 DNA sequence: TGTGCCAGCTCATGGCAAGGGAGGAACACCGGGGAGCTGTTTTTT. Drawing the rest from reference TRBV18 and TRBJ2-2, the complete variable domain is NAGVMQNPRHLVRRRGQEARLRCSPMKGHSHVYWYRQLPEEGLKFMVYLQKENIIDESGMPKERFSAEFPKEGPSILRIQQVVRGDSAAYFCASSWQGRNTGELFFGEGSRLTVL.